Described below is a single T cell receptor (beta chain) sequence and its context. Its antigen specificity is not known. No qualities accompany the bases; no much larger clone lies one base away. The sample is drawn from a study of Graves' ophthalmopathy and Graves' hyperthyroidism (dated by TCRdb to the late 2010s). About the study as a whole: A patient counted as having stable hyperthyroidism if there was no progression to ophthalmopathy within 18 months of follow-up. TCR beta repertoire signatures were used to distinguish Graves' ophthalmopathy from Graves' hyperthyroidism and to predict progression to ophthalmopathy. In total, 135 blood samples were TCR-sequenced: fewer than 50 ophthalmopathy, 80 or so hyperthyroidism and about 17 hyperthyroidism-to-ophthalmopathy patients. To explore V-J signatures distinguishing ophthalmopathy from hyperthyroidism, a discovery set of more than 95 patients (roughly 45 ophthalmopathy, around 55 stable hyperthyroidism) was enrolled. An independent validation cohort was composed of some 19 hyperthyroidism patients and around 15 patients who later progressed from hyperthyroidism to ophthalmopathy. T-cell repertoires of thyroid tissue and blood were compared in 5 or 6 hyperthyroidism patients. Once sampling was done, hyperthyroidism patients were given methimazole at a starting dose of 30 mg daily, while ophthalmopathy patients were given high-dose intravenous methylprednisolone. The investigation overall reported the following: In cross-validation, the 13-signature model distinguished ophthalmopathy from stable hyperthyroidism with around 90% sensitivity and around 81% specificity, while in the test set the corresponding values were around 79% and 71%. Most of the expanded thyroid clonotypes with a frequency above 0.001 were also detected in blood, and it was suggested that the thyroid immune response may be reflected by blood repertoires. In validation, the model predicted ophthalmopathy progression with more than 70% sensitivity and 72.22% specificity; approximately 12 predicted patients were CT-confirmed with GO in a median of approximately six months. Sample size was not statistically predetermined, and group allocation was not concealed from the investigators.

TCR beta CDR3 regions were amplified from RNA transcripts for repertoire sequencing. The first round of RT-PCR was done with HTBI primers and the Qiagen OneStep RT-PCR kit, and was followed by a second round of multiplex PCR, then size selection and purification. Libraries were sequenced on an Illumina HiSeq2000 using paired-end 100 bp reads. As for how the authors treated the data: Reads were processed with SOAPnuke, discarding reads with adapters, uncalled bases, mean Phred below 15, or no exact constant-primer or identifier match. High-quality paired reads were merged with COPE v1.2.5. Unique nucleotide sequences were defined as clonotypes and aligned to IMGT TRB V, D and J references using MiTCR v1.1. Only V-J combinations with frequency above 0.0001 were analysed, covering 99% to 99.2% of repertoires. A TCR clonal expansion and chaos score per V-J combination was defined as the ratio of F50 clonal expansion to chaos observed in the TCRdist matrix. Welch's t-statistics and random forest were used to narrow the features down to more than 10 V-J combinations, which were then fed into a naive Bayes classifier. The Morisita-Horn index was used to measure how similar the thyroid and blood repertoires were. TCRdb cleaned the public reads at Q25 with fastp, built clones with MiXCR and kept in-frame beta chains. Rows are combined by CDR3 protein, so each entry shows the most common genes and DNA. These V and J calls originate from TCRdb's pipeline instead of the authors' own analysis. The sample data list over a million distinct CDR3 sequences, and 36% of these were observed just once. Together, the top ten hold 11% of the sample.

Hyperthyroidism patients were newly diagnosed, with disease duration under 2 months, and aged 18 to 65 years. Patients with other autoimmune diseases, uncontrolled infections, pregnancy or lactation were excluded from the study. Diagnosis relied on clinical symptoms, serum thyroxine, TRAb, thyroid ultrasound and orbital computed tomography. Trizol reagent was used to extract the total RNA, and its quality was then checked on an Agilent 2100 Bioanalyzer. The CDR3 sequence holds 15 residues, the cysteine and phenylalanine included. The DNA shown is the 45-base CDR3, in frame from base 1. CDR1 and CDR2, per the germline V gene, are SGDLS and YYNGEE. V drops 2 bases and J drops 6 bases, leaving 14 bases in between.

Material for sequencing was peripheral blood or thyroid tissue (not recorded which). The sequence joins TRBV9 to TRBJ2-2, with the D segment identity uncertain. The sequence derives from an adult man with Graves' hyperthyroidism. The DNA is TGTGCCAGCAGCGTGCCCTACGGGTGGGCCGGGGAGCTGTTTTTT. It is translated as CASSVPYGWAGELFF.